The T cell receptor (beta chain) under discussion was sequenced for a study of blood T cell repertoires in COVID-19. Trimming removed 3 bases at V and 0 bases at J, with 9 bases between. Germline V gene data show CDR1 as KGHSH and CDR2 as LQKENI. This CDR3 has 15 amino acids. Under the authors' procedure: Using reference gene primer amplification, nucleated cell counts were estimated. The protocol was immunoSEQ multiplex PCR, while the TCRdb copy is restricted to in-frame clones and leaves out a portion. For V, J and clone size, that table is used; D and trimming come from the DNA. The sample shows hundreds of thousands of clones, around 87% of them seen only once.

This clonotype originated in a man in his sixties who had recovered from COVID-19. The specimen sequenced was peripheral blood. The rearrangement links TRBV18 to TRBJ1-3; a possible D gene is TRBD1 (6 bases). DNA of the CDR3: TGTGCCAGCTCACCGGGACACTACTCTGGAAACACCATATATTTT. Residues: CASSPGHYSGNTIYF.